A single sample gave rise to the 28 T cell receptor beta chains below, sequenced in a study of long-term antiretroviral therapy in people with HIV. Assay version v3.0 of immunoSEQ was used, and it was run at survey level. The table came from immunoSEQ multiplex PCR; TCRdb's copy has only in-frame clones and leaves some out. The table lists about 16,000 clones, 88% of them singletons, with around 10% in the top ten. Sequences were derived from unsorted PBMCs, sampled 6.9 years after starting antiretroviral therapy. The receptors were sampled from a man over 45 with HIV.

The chain joins TRBV6-5 to TRBJ1-6; the D is unclear. The germline CDR1 and CDR2 sequences are MNHEY and SVGAGI. The CDR3 consists of 11 residues. Trimming took off 5 bases at V and 13 bases at J, with 9 bases between the two ends. CDR3 nucleotides: TGTGCCAGCAGTGAATTAATTCCCCTCCACTTT. This encodes CASSELIPLHF.

The genes are TRBV28 and TRBJ2-7, with TRBD2 matching 8 bases. V shed 5 bases, J shed 0 bases, and the junction held 9 bases outside the gene matches. Germline-derived CDR1 and CDR2 are MDHEN and SYDVKM. The CDR3 is 16 amino acids. The CDR3 bases are TGTGCCAGCAGTGCCTTTGGAAGCGGGAGCTCCTACGAGCAGTACTTC. The encoded protein is CASSAFGSGSSYEQYF. The variable domain in full, completed from reference TRBV28 and TRBJ2-7, reads DVKVTQSSRYLVKRTGEKVFLECVQDMDHENMFWYRQDPGLGLRLIYFSYDVKMKEKGDIPEGYSVSREKKERFSLILESASTNQTSMYLCASSAFGSGSSYEQYFGPGTRLTVT.

This clone has just one count. The J gene is TRBJ2-7, the V gene TRBV29-1; 7 positions agree with TRBD1. The CDR3 contains 12 residues. In germline, CDR1 is SQVTM, CDR2 ANQGSEA. V trimming: 7 bases; J trimming: 0 bases; junction bases outside the gene matches: 3. The CDR3 DNA reads TGCAGCGCCCGGGACAGCTCCTACGAGCAGTACTTC. It is translated as CSARDSSYEQYF.

The genes are TRBV6-6 and TRBJ1-5; D gene unclear. Germline V gene lookup returns CDR1 MNHNY and CDR2 SVGAGI (reference sequence). V lost 4 bases, J lost 0 bases, and 7 bases lay in between. The CDR3 spans 14 residues. DNA of the CDR3: TGTGCCAGCAGTTCTCAACATAGCAATCAGCCCCAGCATTTT. Its translation is CASSSQHSNQPQHF.

The V gene is TRBV7-6, the J gene TRBJ2-5; D not certain. The V gene's germline CDR1 is SGHVS and CDR2 FNYEAQ. The CDR3 runs to 13 residues. V was pared by 3 bases and J by 1 base, with 6 bases between. The CDR3: CASSLETQETQYF. CDR3 coding DNA: TGTGCCAGCAGCTTGGAAACCCAAGAGACCCAGTACTTC.

V and J are TRBV5-8 and TRBJ2-4; TRBD1 or TRBD2 may be the D gene (6 bases each). Per the germline V gene, CDR1 is SGHTS and CDR2 is YDEGEE. The germline V and J ends were trimmed by 7 bases and 1 base, with 12 bases remaining between them. This CDR3 region has 14 residues. The CDR3 protein is CASVYGGAKNIQYF. For the CDR3, the DNA is TGTGCCAGCGTCTACGGGGGCGCCAAAAACATTCAGTACTTC. The whole variable domain, filled in from reference TRBV5-8 and TRBJ2-4, reads EAGVTQSPTHLIKTRGQQATLRCSPISGHTSVYWYQQALGLGLQFLLWYDEGEERNRGNFPPRFSGRQFPNYSSELNVNALELEDSALYLCASVYGGAKNIQYFGAGTRLSVL.

The chain links TRBV10-3 to TRBJ1-1, with D perhaps TRBD1 (6 bases). This CDR3 has 13 amino acids. CDR1 ENHRY and CDR2 SYGVKD come from the germline V gene. V was cut by 6 bases and J by 1 base, with 9 bases left in between. CDR3 region: CAIREQGNTEAFF. The DNA of the CDR3 is TGTGCCATCAGGGAACAGGGGAACACTGAAGCTTTCTTT.

This rearrangement joins TRBV25-1 to TRBJ1-2; maybe TRBD1 (6 bases). CDR3 length equals 15 residues. Germline V gene data show CDR1 as MGHDK and CDR2 as SYGVNS. Trimming cost V 4 bases and J 2 bases, with 14 bases left between them. The CDR3: CASSAGAGINYGYTF. The CDR3 region has the DNA TGTGCCAGCAGTGCGGGGGCAGGAATCAACTATGGCTACACCTTC.

CDR3 sequence: CATSSDTSGRPSSYEQYF. The CDR3 DNA is TGTGCCACCAGCAGTGACACTAGCGGGAGGCCGAGCTCCTACGAGCAGTACTTC. V and J are TRBV15 and TRBJ2-7; the match to TRBD2 covers 12 bases. CDR1 LNHNV and CDR2 YYDKDF come from the germline V gene (reference sequence). The CDR3 consists of 18 residues. The V segment lost 3 bases and the J segment 0 bases; nucleotides outside the gene matches: 9.

This chain uses TRBV11-2 with TRBJ2-5; D might be TRBD1 (6 bases). Germline V gene sequence: CDR1 SGHAT, CDR2 FQNNGV. V shed 3 bases and J shed 5 bases, with 13 bases lying between them. There are 14 residues in the CDR3. CDR3 protein: CASSLIQGTETQYF. The CDR3 coding sequence is TGTGCCAGCAGCTTGATTCAGGGGACGGAGACCCAGTACTTC.

The V gene is TRBV28, the J gene TRBJ1-1; 9 bases agree with TRBD1. The CDR3 is made up of 15 amino acids. The germline V gene has CDR1 MDHEN and CDR2 SYDVKM. V lost 10 bases to trimming and J lost 4 bases; unmatched junction nucleotides: 13. The CDR3 reads CATYPTTGGFTEAFF. The CDR3 DNA follows: TGTGCCACCTACCCCACGACAGGGGGATTCACTGAAGCTTTCTTT. The entire variable domain, with the rest obtained from reference TRBV28 and TRBJ1-1, is as follows: DVKVTQSSRYLVKRTGEKVFLECVQDMDHENMFWYRQDPGLGLRLIYFSYDVKMKEKGDIPEGYSVSREKKERFSLILESASTNQTSMYLCATYPTTGGFTEAFFGQGTRLTVV.

V and J are TRBV27 and TRBJ1-5, with TRBD1 as a possible D gene (5 bases). With 4 bases removed from V and 2 bases from J, the gap between germline ends came to 9 bases. Germline CDR1 and CDR2: MNHEY and SMNVEV (reference sequence). The CDR3 totals 14 residues. CDR3: CASSSGRGNQPQHF. CDR3 coding DNA: TGTGCCAGCAGTTCAGGGAGGGGCAATCAGCCCCAGCATTTT.

The rearrangement joins TRBV5-5 to TRBJ2-3; 11 bases are shared with TRBD2. Looked up from germline, CDR1 is SGHKS and CDR2 is YYEKEE (reference sequence). The CDR3 is made up of 15 amino acids. The J segment lost 5 bases and the V segment lost 0 bases, leaving 2 bases of the junction unmatched. As DNA, the CDR3 is TGTGCCAGCAGCTTGGAGGGACTAGCGGTAGATACGCAGTATTTT. Protein sequence: CASSLEGLAVDTQYF. The full variable domain, its missing parts supplied by reference TRBV5-5 and TRBJ2-3, is DAGVTQSPTHLIKTRGQQVTLRCSPISGHKSVSWYQQVLGQGPQFIFQYYEKEERGRGNFPDRFSARQFPNYSSELNVNALLLGDSALYLCASSLEGLAVDTQYFGPGTRLTVL.

V gene TRBV5-4 combines with J gene TRBJ1-1; D is uncertain. V was trimmed by 1 base and J by 0 bases, leaving 1 base between them. The CDR3 covers 12 residues. The V gene's germline CDR1 is SGHNT and CDR2 YYREEE (reference sequence). The CDR3 sequence: CASSLMNTEAFF. In DNA form, the CDR3 reads TGTGCCAGCAGCTTGATGAACACTGAAGCTTTCTTT.

The chain links TRBV5-1 to TRBJ2-2; 8 bases fit TRBD1. CDR1 is SGHRS and CDR2 is YFSETQ in the germline V gene. V lost 6 bases, J lost 5 bases, and 15 bases stayed unmatched. The CDR3 length is 17 residues. The DNA for the CDR3 is TGCGCCAGCACCCCCCATATCCGGACAGGGCAAACCGGGGAGCTGTTTTTT. This gives the protein CASTPHIRTGQTGELFF.

The J gene is TRBJ2-2, the V gene TRBV2; 7 bases are a match to TRBD1. The CDR3 covers 15 residues. Germline CDR1 reads SNHLY; CDR2 reads FYNNEI. J gave up 0 bases and V 7 bases, and 5 bases lay outside the gene matches. CDR3 in amino acids: CASTEGQANTGELFF. For the CDR3, the DNA is TGTGCCAGCACCGAAGGACAGGCGAACACCGGGGAGCTGTTTTTT. Full variable domain (outside the CDR3, taken from reference TRBV2 and TRBJ2-2): EPEVTQTPSHQVTQMGQEVILRCVPISNHLYFYWYRQILGQKVEFLVSFYNNEISEKSEIFDDQFSVERPDGSNFTLKIRSTKLEDSAMYFCASTEGQANTGELFFGEGSRLTVL.

This clone was observed a few times. This rearrangement joins TRBV10-3 to TRBJ2-7; either TRBD1 or TRBD2 may fit D (5 bases each). From germline, CDR1 is ENHRY and CDR2 SYGVKD. This CDR3 contains 16 residues. V lost 0 bases to trimming and J lost 1 base, with 13 bases between them. CDR3 protein: CAISESIGTPSYEQYF. Written as DNA, the CDR3 is TGTGCCATCAGTGAGTCGATTGGGACGCCGTCCTACGAGCAGTACTTC.

The chain carries TRBV2 and TRBJ1-1; 11 nucleotides line up with TRBD1. CDR3 length: 15 amino acids. V shed 4 bases and J 0 bases; nucleotides not matched to a gene: 1. Germline CDR1 SNHLY, CDR2 FYNNEI. CDR3 sequence: CASSGDRGLNTEAFF. CDR3 DNA sequence: TGTGCCAGCAGTGGGGACAGGGGGTTGAACACTGAAGCTTTCTTT.

This chain's CDR3 is CASSLGLAGGAGELFF. Here the CDR3 DNA reads TGTGCCAGCAGCCTTGGACTAGCGGGAGGGGCCGGGGAGCTGTTTTTT. The chain uses TRBV28 and TRBJ2-2, with TRBD2 identical over 15 bases. Germline V gene data show CDR1 as MDHEN and CDR2 as SYDVKM. The CDR3 spans 16 residues. Losses at the gene ends were 6 bases for V and 6 bases for J; bases not matched to a gene: 5.

The V call is TRBV5-4, the J call TRBJ2-1, with 11 bases lining up with TRBD2. The CDR3 is 14 amino acids. Germline assignment: CDR1 SGHNT and CDR2 YYREEE (reference sequence). V lost 3 bases and J lost 8; bases outside the gene matches: 4. CDR3 amino acids: CASSSGLAEHEQFF. Here the CDR3 DNA reads TGTGCCAGCAGCTCGGGACTAGCGGAACATGAGCAGTTCTTC.

The rearrangement uses TRBV2 and TRBJ2-3; possible D gene TRBD2, 6 bases. Germline values: CDR1 SNHLY, CDR2 FYNNEI. This CDR3 is 15 amino acids long. V was clipped by 5 bases and J by 4 bases, with 16 bases between them. Written as DNA, the CDR3 is TGTGCCAGCAGTAGGACCGGGACTGATTCAGATACGCAGTATTTT. Translation gives CASSRTGTDSDTQYF.

The gene calls are TRBV7-2 and TRBJ1-4; the D gene is possibly TRBD1 (5 bases). CDR1 and CDR2 from the germline V gene are SGHTA and FQGNSA. The CDR3 runs 14 residues. V was trimmed by 4 bases and J by 7 bases, leaving 13 bases between them. The CDR3 bases are TGTGCCAGCAGCTCTTCACATGGGGCTGAAAAACTGTTTTTT. It is translated as CASSSSHGAEKLFF. Looking up the rest from reference TRBV7-2 and TRBJ1-4 gives the full variable domain: GAGVSQSPSNKVTEKGKDVELRCDPISGHTALYWYRQSLGQGLEFLIYFQGNSAPDKSGLPSDRFSAERTGGSVSTLTIQRTQQEDSAVYLCASSSSHGAEKLFFGSGTQLSVL.

This clone has only one observation. The chain uses TRBV19 and TRBJ2-3; 12 bases are shared with TRBD2. Germline V gene sequence: CDR1 LNHDA, CDR2 SQIVND (reference sequence). The CDR3 is 14 residues long. Trimming at V came to 9 bases and at J to 4 bases, leaving 5 bases not matched to a gene. CDR3 amino acids: CASKPSGRADTQYF. In nucleotides, the CDR3 is TGTGCCAGCAAACCTAGCGGGAGGGCAGATACGCAGTATTTT. Full variable domain (missing parts from reference TRBV19 and TRBJ2-3): DGGITQSPKYLFRKEGQNVTLSCEQNLNHDAMYWYRQDPGQGLRLIYYSQIVNDFQKGDIAEGYSVSREKKESFPLTVTSAQKNPTAFYLCASKPSGRADTQYFGPGTRLTVL.

The rearrangement joins TRBV9 to TRBJ1-1; possible D gene TRBD1, 5 bases. Trimming cost V 4 bases and J 5 bases, with 15 bases left between them. The CDR3 spans 14 residues. Per germline, CDR1 SGDLS and CDR2 YYNGEE. CDR3 DNA sequence: TGTGCCAGCAGCCCTGGACCGGGGGAAACTGAAGCTTTCTTT. Protein: CASSPGPGETEAFF.

The rearrangement uses TRBV30 and TRBJ2-1; 7 bases align to TRBD2. Unmatched junction bases numbered 3, after V lost 4 bases and J lost 0 bases. CDR3 length: 14 amino acids. Germline values: CDR1 GTSNPN, CDR2 SVGIG (reference sequence). The CDR3 DNA follows: TGTGCCTGGAAATGGGACTACTCCTACAATGAGCAGTTCTTC. It translates to CAWKWDYSYNEQFF. The whole variable domain, remainder taken from reference TRBV30 and TRBJ2-1, is SQTIHQWPATLVQPVGSPLSLECTVEGTSNPNLYWYRQAAGRGLQLLFYSVGIGQISSEVPQNLSASRPQDRQFILSSKKLLLSDSGFYLCAWKWDYSYNEQFFGPGTRLTVL.

The V and J genes are TRBV5-5 and TRBJ2-3; weak D call: TRBD2 (5 bases). The CDR3 is 14 amino acids. Germline CDR1 is SGHKS and CDR2 is YYEKEE (reference sequence). Trimming left V 3 bases short and J 1 base short, with 9 bases between. For the CDR3, the DNA is TGTGCCAGCAGCTCAGATAGCGGCACAGATACGCAGTATTTT. Its protein is CASSSDSGTDTQYF.

The CDR3 nucleotides read TGTGCCAGCAGTTACACCGAGAACACTGAAGCTTTCTTT. Translation gives CASSYTENTEAFF. This chain uses TRBV6-6 with TRBJ1-1; D is unresolved. The CDR3 is 13 amino acids. Trimming pared 2 bases from V and 1 base from J, leaving 5 bases between. Germline V lookup: CDR1 MNHNY, CDR2 SVGAGI (reference sequence).

This chain links TRBV25-1 with TRBJ2-2; D not certain. The length of the CDR3 is 13 residues. V lost 10 bases and J lost 2, with 11 bases in between. CDR1 is MGHDK and CDR2 is SYGVNS in the germline V gene. Here the CDR3 reads CAIWDINTGELFF. As DNA, the CDR3 is TGTGCCATTTGGGATATAAACACCGGGGAGCTGTTTTTT.